This TCR beta chain appears in the sequencing data of a study of identical twins. One entry per CDR3 protein results from TCRdb running MiXCR on the 5' RACE reads. The data show under 900,000 distinct CDR3 sequences, about 20% seen once. Study-level findings and limits: There were fewer insertions in abundant cord blood beta clonotypes, but memory repertoires showed no such pattern. Models predicted too little out-of-frame TCR alpha sharing in monozygotic twins.

This clonotype has at least ten counts. The antigen is not known. Donors uniformly comprised healthy Caucasians. The same sample was also used in a study of T cells expressing NK-cell markers.

The clonotype comes from a woman aged 18-29 years in good health. The source material was PBMCs.

CDR3 residues: CASRWAEMNTEAFF. DNA of the CDR3: TGTGCCAGCAGGTGGGCAGAGATGAACACTGAAGCTTTCTTT. The V and J genes are TRBV6-1 and TRBJ1-1; no firm D call. V shed 6 bases and J shed 0 bases, with 11 bases lying between them. The germline V gene has CDR1 MNHNS and CDR2 SASEGT. The length of the CDR3 is 14 residues.